This T cell receptor beta chain was recorded in a study of T-cell reconstitution after alpha-beta-depleted transplantation in children. General study results and limits: Several hundred expanded graft clones reportedly supplied alpha-beta T cells about two months after transplant. High day-60 TCRbeta diversity in some patients came from surviving recipient T cells and thymic progenitors. From newly produced T cells came most of the T-cell counts and diversity one year after transplant.

This clonotype came up many times. Its antigen is as yet unknown. The library targeted TCRbeta and was prepared with unique molecular identifiers. TCRdb called the PCR reads again in MiXCR, with one record for every CDR3 protein. The sample carries more than 200,000 distinct CDR3 sequences, 25% recorded once. The CDR3 has 13 residues. Germline CDR1 and CDR2: ENHRY and SYGVKD. Trimming removed 1 base at V and 3 bases at J, with 7 bases between. The chain employs TRBV10-3 and TRBJ2-7; possible D gene TRBD2, 6 bases. The TCR comes from a girl aged 2-10 years with Fanconi anemia, due to receive a stem cell transplant. Sample: PBMCs, taken before TCRalphabeta/CD19-depleted stem cell transplant. CDR3 DNA sequence: TGTGCCATCAGTGAGTTGGGGGGCTACGAGCAGTACTTC. Translated: CAISELGGYEQYF.